This T cell receptor beta chain was sequenced in a study of identical twins. Study-level points and caveats: Shared out-of-frame alpha sequences (those common to twins) showed excess low generation probability.

Trimming removed 4 bases from V and 2 bases from J; junction bases left unmatched: 3. The CDR3 loop spans 15 amino acids. CDR1 is SGHDN and CDR2 is FVKESK in the germline V gene. Template switching (which added a universal primer site) was used, and cDNA carried unique molecular identifiers. TCRdb independently ran MiXCR on the 5' RACE reads; one entry per CDR3 protein. The table records 200,000 to 300,000 distinct CDR3 sequences, more than 9% of them present only once. This clonotype was counted a few times. Its target is not known. Sequencing was carried out using memory T cells sorted from blood. The sequence came from a man aged 45 to 65 in good health. The chain combines TRBV14 with TRBJ2-3; TRBD2 aligns across 10 bases. The CDR3 spells CASSRTSGHTDTQYF. For the CDR3, the DNA is TGTGCCAGCAGCCGGACTAGCGGACACACAGATACGCAGTATTTT.